These 17 T cell receptor beta chains originate from one sample sequenced in a study of early T cells in non-severe SARS-CoV-2 infection. Using its own MiXCR run on the 5' RACE reads, TCRdb lists one record per CDR3 protein. The sample has fewer than 65,000 distinct CDR3 sequences, approximately 9% seen once. What was sequenced was whole blood. The receptors stem from an adult who was a healthcare worker with PCR-confirmed SARS-CoV-2 infection or an uninfected control (not recorded which).

V usage is TRBV7-2 and J usage is TRBJ2-3, with TRBD2 as a possible D gene (7 bases). The germline V and J ends were trimmed by 4 bases and 1 base, with 12 bases remaining between them. The CDR3 runs 15 residues. CDR1 and CDR2 (germline): SGHTA, FQGNSA. In nucleotides, the CDR3 is TGTGCCAGCAGCTCCGGGGGGCCGGGCACAGATACGCAGTATTTT. It is translated as CASSSGGPGTDTQYF.

This clonotype was recorded at least ten times. The chain combines TRBV7-9 with TRBJ1-1; no reliable D call. V was trimmed by 2 bases and J by 6 bases, leaving 10 bases between them. Looked up from germline, CDR1 is SEHNR and CDR2 is FQNEAQ (reference sequence). The CDR3 runs to 13 residues. CDR3 in DNA: TGTGCCAGCAGCTTACGGGCAGACTCTGAAGCTTTCTTT. Translated: CASSLRADSEAFF.

The table lists this clonotype with many counts. J is TRBJ1-5 and V is TRBV2; D uncertain. The CDR3 totals 15 residues. In germline, CDR1 is SNHLY, CDR2 FYNNEI. V was trimmed by 6 bases and J by 4 bases, leaving 16 bases between them. The CDR3 reads CASSRRDGNNQPQHF. The CDR3 DNA is TGTGCCAGCAGCCGGCGGGATGGAAATAATCAGCCCCAGCATTTT.

The V call is TRBV11-2, the J call TRBJ2-2; no firm D call. This CDR3 is 14 amino acids long. The germline CDR1 and CDR2 sequences are SGHAT and FQNNGV. Trimming shortened V by 5 bases and J by 5 bases, and 12 bases separated the two germline ends. CDR3 nucleotide sequence: TGTGCCAGCAGCCCCGGAGTGGTTACCGGGGAGCTGTTTTTT. This translates into CASSPGVVTGELFF.

CDR3 DNA: TGTGCCAGCAGCCCCCTCGGCGGGGCCCCTGAGCAGTTCTTC. Translation: CASSPLGGAPEQFF. J is TRBJ2-1 and V is TRBV12-3 or TRBV12-4; weak D call: TRBD2 (6 bases). Trimming removed 6 bases from V and 9 bases from J, with 18 bases in between. There are 14 residues in the CDR3.

This clonotype was found a few times. The rearrangement links TRBV24-1 to TRBJ2-3; 16 nucleotides match TRBD2. Germline V gene lookup returns CDR1 KGHDR and CDR2 SFDVKD. The ends lost 3 bases at V and 2 bases at J; junction bases unmatched: 4. This CDR3 has 18 amino acids. DNA for the CDR3: TGTGCCACCAGTGATCCCGGGACTAGCGGGGGGGTCACAGATACGCAGTATTTT. This gives the protein CATSDPGTSGGVTDTQYF.

This clonotype turned up a few times. J is TRBJ1-1 and V is TRBV29-1; possibly TRBD1 for D (6 bases). V was clipped by 7 bases and J by 0 bases, with 15 bases between them. Per the germline V gene, CDR1 is SQVTM and CDR2 is ANQGSEA. This CDR3 has 14 residues. The CDR3 loop reads CSASGHALNTEAFF. In DNA, the CDR3 is TGCAGCGCATCGGGACACGCTTTGAACACTGAAGCTTTCTTT.

In its sample, this clonotype was seen many times. V is TRBV2 and J is TRBJ2-1; D unclear. V lost 8 bases and J 5 bases, leaving 7 bases between the germline ends. CDR1 is SNHLY and CDR2 is FYNNEI in the germline V gene. The CDR3 totals 11 residues. As DNA, the CDR3 is TGTGCCAGCTCTGCTGACAATGAGCAGTTCTTC. As protein: CASSADNEQFF.

The sample holds many counts of this clonotype. The V call is TRBV20-1, the J call TRBJ2-3, with D maybe TRBD2 (5 bases). This CDR3 is built from 14 residues. Between the trimmed V and J ends, which lost 3 bases and 5 bases, there was a span of 15 bases. Germline V gene lookup returns CDR1 DFQATT and CDR2 SNEGSKA (reference sequence). The CDR3 DNA sequence: TGCAGTGCTAGGTTCCGCCCGGGGATAGATACGCAGTATTTT. It codes for CSARFRPGIDTQYF.

The rearrangement links TRBV20-1 to TRBJ2-3; D not certain. The germline V gene encodes CDR1 DFQATT and CDR2 SNEGSKA (reference sequence). Trimming left V 6 bases short and J 1 base short, with 14 bases between. The CDR3 runs to 14 residues. CDR3 bases: TGCAGTGCCCAAACGGGTTTAGGCACAGATACGCAGTATTTT. Its protein is CSAQTGLGTDTQYF.

This clonotype was seen a few times. The gene calls are TRBV30 and TRBJ2-3, with 7 bases that match TRBD2. Germline lookup yields CDR1 GTSNPN and CDR2 SVGIG (reference sequence). V lost 1 base to trimming and J lost 9 bases; unmatched junction nucleotides: 16. This CDR3 has 16 amino acids. The CDR3 DNA is TGTGCCTGGAGTGCCGAACACCCCCGGGAGGCGGAGACGCAGTATTTT. Residues: CAWSAEHPREAETQYF.

This clonotype occurred a few times. The rearrangement uses TRBV20-1 and TRBJ2-5, with 8 positions matching TRBD2. The CDR3 covers 15 residues. Germline loops: CDR1 DFQATT, CDR2 SNEGSKA (reference sequence). V trimming: 5 bases; J trimming: 2 bases; junction bases outside the gene matches: 10. DNA of the CDR3: TGCAGTGCTGTCCGAGCGGGGGCCCTTCAAGAGACCCAGTACTTC. Translating it yields CSAVRAGALQETQYF.

V is TRBV5-1 and J is TRBJ2-3; the D gene is possibly TRBD2 (7 bases). V shed 2 bases and J shed 4 bases, with 14 bases lying between them. The CDR3 runs 15 residues. Germline CDR1 and CDR2: SGHRS and YFSETQ. This CDR3 is CASSLGGGPADTQYF. Written as DNA, the CDR3 is TGCGCCAGCAGCTTAGGGGGGGGCCCCGCAGATACGCAGTATTTT.

This clonotype has at least ten counts. The V call is TRBV30, the J call TRBJ2-2; the match to TRBD1 covers 7 bases. There are 18 residues in the CDR3. The V gene's germline CDR1 is GTSNPN and CDR2 SVGIG (reference sequence). V lost 0 bases and J lost 5; bases outside the gene matches: 15. The CDR3 nucleotides are TGTGCCTGGAGTGTAGTACACTCCCGACAGGGTGGGACCGGGGAGCTGTTTTTT. Translation: CAWSVVHSRQGGTGELFF.

This clonotype was observed at least ten times. The chain has TRBV7-2 and TRBJ2-7, with 7 bases matching TRBD2. Germline V CDR1 and CDR2: SGHTA, FQGNSA. This CDR3 is built from 15 residues. V shed 1 base, J shed 6 bases, and the junction held 9 bases outside the gene matches. This CDR3 is CASSLEFGGDFEQYV. The CDR3 DNA sequence: TGTGCCAGCAGCTTAGAATTTGGGGGGGATTTCGAGCAGTACGTC.

This sequence joins TRBV6-6 and TRBJ1-6; TRBD1 matches 9 bases. This CDR3 contains 15 residues. V lost 7 bases, J lost 6 bases, and 7 bases stayed unmatched. Germline CDR1 and CDR2: MNHNY and SVGAGI (reference sequence). CDR3 DNA: TGTGCCAGCACCGGGACAGGGCAAACTAATTCACCCCTCCACTTT. Translation gives CASTGTGQTNSPLHF.

This clonotype turned up a few times. The V call is TRBV2, the J call TRBJ1-3; D unresolved. Germline V gene data show CDR1 as SNHLY and CDR2 as FYNNEI. The CDR3 is made up of 16 amino acids. V shed 1 base and J shed 0 bases, with 10 bases lying between them. The chain's CDR3 is CASSEGGGSSGNTIYF. In nucleotides, the CDR3 is TGTGCCAGCAGTGAAGGCGGAGGATCCTCTGGAAACACCATATATTTT. The full variable domain, its missing parts supplied by reference TRBV2 and TRBJ1-3, is EPEVTQTPSHQVTQMGQEVILRCVPISNHLYFYWYRQILGQKVEFLVSFYNNEISEKSEIFDDQFSVERPDGSNFTLKIRSTKLEDSAMYFCASSEGGGSSGNTIYFGEGSWLTVV.